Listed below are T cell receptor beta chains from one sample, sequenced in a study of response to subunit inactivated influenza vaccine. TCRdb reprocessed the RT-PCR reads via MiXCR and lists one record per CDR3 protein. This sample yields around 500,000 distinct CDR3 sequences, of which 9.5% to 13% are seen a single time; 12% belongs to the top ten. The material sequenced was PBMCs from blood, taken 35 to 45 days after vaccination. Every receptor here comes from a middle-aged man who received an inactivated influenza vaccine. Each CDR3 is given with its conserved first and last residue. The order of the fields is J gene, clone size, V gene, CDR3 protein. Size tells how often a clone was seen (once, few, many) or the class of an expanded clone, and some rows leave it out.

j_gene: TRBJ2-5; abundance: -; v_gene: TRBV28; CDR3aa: CASSPGRTQYF
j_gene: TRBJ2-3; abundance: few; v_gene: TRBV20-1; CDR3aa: CSAIDIPAQYF
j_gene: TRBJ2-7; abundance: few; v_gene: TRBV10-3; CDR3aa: CAISAPGLATYEQYF
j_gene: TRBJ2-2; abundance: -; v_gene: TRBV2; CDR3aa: CASSEPARTGTGELFF
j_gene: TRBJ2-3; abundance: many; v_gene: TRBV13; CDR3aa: CASSSPLLAGTQTDTQYF
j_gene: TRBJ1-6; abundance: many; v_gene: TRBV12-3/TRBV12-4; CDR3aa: CASSLVSSYNSPLHF
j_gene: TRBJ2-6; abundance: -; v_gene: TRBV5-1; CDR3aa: CASSLLRTTSSGANVLTF
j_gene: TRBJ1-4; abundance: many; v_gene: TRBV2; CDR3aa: CASRKQGEKLFF
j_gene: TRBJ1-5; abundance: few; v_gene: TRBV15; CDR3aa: CATSRDPKQPQHF
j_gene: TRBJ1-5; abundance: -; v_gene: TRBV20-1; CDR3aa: CSARSPRGGGNQPQHF
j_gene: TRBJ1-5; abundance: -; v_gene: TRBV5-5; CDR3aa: CASSPRAGTGSNQPQHF
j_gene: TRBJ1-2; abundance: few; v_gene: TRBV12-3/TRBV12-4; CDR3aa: CASSRQDYGYTF
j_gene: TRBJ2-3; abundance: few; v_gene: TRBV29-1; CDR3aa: CSVDSGSWGLTDTQYF
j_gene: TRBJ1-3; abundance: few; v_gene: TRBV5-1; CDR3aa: CASSLGHTGNTIYF
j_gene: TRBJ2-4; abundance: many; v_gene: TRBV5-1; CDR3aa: CASSLSGQLAKNIQYF
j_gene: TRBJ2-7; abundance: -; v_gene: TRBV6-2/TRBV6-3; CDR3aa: CASSYGSSVAGFNLGTLSYEQYF
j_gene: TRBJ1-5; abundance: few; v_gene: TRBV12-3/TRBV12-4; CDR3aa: CASSVLTGQFNQPQHF
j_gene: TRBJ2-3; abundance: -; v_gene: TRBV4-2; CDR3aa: CASSGEAGGPTDTQYF
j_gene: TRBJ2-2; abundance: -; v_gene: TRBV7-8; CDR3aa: CASSLGPDRLYTGELFF
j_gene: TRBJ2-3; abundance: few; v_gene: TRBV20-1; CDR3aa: CSARAGQGFFTDTQYF
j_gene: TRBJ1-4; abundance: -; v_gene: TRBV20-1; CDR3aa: CSAPGNPTNEKLFF
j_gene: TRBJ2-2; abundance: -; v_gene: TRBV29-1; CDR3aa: CSVSHTLTGELFF
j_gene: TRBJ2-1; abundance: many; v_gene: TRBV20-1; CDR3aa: CSASGLAGGSYNEQFF
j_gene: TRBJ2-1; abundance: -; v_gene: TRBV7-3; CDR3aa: CASSPGSDNEQFF
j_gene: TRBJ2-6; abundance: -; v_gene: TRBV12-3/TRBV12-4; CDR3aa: CASSGTGYSGANVLTF
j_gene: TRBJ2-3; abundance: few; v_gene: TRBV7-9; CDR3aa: CASSFGYGDTQYF
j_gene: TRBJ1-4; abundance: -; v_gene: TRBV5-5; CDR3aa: CASSFLGWQEKLFF
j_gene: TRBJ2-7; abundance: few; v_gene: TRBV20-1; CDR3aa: CSARDVQGGSYEQYF
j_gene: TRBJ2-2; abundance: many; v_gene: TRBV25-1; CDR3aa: CASSGYSGTGVPGELFF
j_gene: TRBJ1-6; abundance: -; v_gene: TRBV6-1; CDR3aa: CASSTTRQLLYNSPLHF
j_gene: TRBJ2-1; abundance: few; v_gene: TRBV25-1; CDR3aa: CASSEFVGPNEQFF
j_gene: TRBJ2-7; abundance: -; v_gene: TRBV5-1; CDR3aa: CASSFLLSSYEQYF
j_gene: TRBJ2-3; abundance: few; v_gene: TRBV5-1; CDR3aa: CASSLATGTDTQYF
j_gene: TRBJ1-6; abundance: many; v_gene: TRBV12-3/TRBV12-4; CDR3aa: CASGAVSPLHF
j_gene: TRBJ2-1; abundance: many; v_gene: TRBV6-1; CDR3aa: CASSEYWPGSYNEQFF
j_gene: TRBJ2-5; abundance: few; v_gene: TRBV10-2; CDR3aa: CASSEPTETQYF
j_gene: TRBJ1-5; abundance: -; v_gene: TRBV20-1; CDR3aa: CSARIQVEPQHF
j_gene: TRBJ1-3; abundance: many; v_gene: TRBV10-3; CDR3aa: CAIGGQQGGNTIYF
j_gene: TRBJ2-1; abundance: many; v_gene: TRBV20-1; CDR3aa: CSARGTSGRRNEQFF
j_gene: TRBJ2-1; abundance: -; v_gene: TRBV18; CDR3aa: CASSLDRGSSYNEQFF
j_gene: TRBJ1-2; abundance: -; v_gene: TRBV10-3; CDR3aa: CAISDGQNYGYTF